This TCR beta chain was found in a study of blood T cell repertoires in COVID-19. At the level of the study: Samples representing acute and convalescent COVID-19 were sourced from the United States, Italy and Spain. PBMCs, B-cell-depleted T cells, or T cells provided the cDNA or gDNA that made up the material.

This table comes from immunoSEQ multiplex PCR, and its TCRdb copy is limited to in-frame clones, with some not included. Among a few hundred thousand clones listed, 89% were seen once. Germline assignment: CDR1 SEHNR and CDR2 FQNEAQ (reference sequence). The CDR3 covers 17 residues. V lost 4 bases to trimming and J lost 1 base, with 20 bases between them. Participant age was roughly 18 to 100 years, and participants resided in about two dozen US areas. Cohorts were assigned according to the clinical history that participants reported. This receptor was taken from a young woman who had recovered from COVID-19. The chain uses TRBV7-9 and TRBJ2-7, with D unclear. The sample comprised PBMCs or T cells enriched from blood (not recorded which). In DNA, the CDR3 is TGTGCCAGCAGCTCAACGAGTTCGGGTCCCAGATCCTACGAGCAGTACTTC. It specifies CASSSTSSGPRSYEQYF.